Below are 31 T cell receptor beta chains sequenced from a single sample in a study of shared clonotypes between healthy human individuals. Here immunoSEQ multiplex PCR was the method, and the copy in TCRdb shows in-frame clones only, minus some. The sample has 2.3 million or so clones, about 92% seen once. The sequencing sample was made of naive CD4+ T cells from PBMCs. The subset denotes: CD45RA+ positively selected. The receptors were gathered from a man younger than 30 in good health. Some clones in this sample may be carry-over from other donors' samples.

The J gene is TRBJ1-1, the V gene TRBV28, with 8 bases aligning to TRBD1. This CDR3 is 15 amino acids long. V lost 6 bases, J lost 5 bases, and 11 bases stayed unmatched. Germline V gene sequence: CDR1 MDHEN, CDR2 SYDVKM. Here the CDR3 DNA reads TGTGCCAGCAGCCCCTTGGGACAGGCTAGGACTGAAGCTTTCTTT. Its protein product is CASSPLGQARTEAFF. The variable domain in full, completed from reference TRBV28 and TRBJ1-1, reads DVKVTQSSRYLVKRTGEKVFLECVQDMDHENMFWYRQDPGLGLRLIYFSYDVKMKEKGDIPEGYSVSREKKERFSLILESASTNQTSMYLCASSPLGQARTEAFFGQGTRLTVV.

The chain has TRBV11-2 and TRBJ2-7, with 9 bases matching TRBD1. Germline V CDR1 and CDR2: SGHAT, FQNNGV. CDR3 size: 15 residues. Trimming cost V 5 bases and J 0 bases; bases outside gene matches: 5. The CDR3 DNA sequence: TGTGCCAGCAGCACGGCGACAGGGGGCTCCTACGAGCAGTACTTC. Translated, it gives CASSTATGGSYEQYF.

The chain links TRBV27 to TRBJ1-1; 10 nucleotides line up with TRBD1. The junction had 6 bases not matched to a gene; V was cut back by 1 base and J by 4 bases. The CDR3 has 16 amino acids. Germline assignment: CDR1 MNHEY and CDR2 SMNVEV (reference sequence). The CDR3 DNA follows: TGTGCCAGCAGTTTATTGACAGGGGGCGGCCGCACTGAAGCTTTCTTT. Translation: CASSLLTGGGRTEAFF.

This chain connects TRBV29-1 to TRBJ2-5; 10 bases align to TRBD1. J was trimmed by 5 bases and V by 0 bases; bases with no gene match: 3. The germline gives CDR1 SQVTM, CDR2 ANQGSEA. CDR3 size: 14 residues. The CDR3 sequence: CSVEEDRGRETQYF. The CDR3 coding sequence is TGCAGCGTTGAAGAGGACAGGGGGAGGGAGACCCAGTACTTC.

This chain links TRBV28 with TRBJ1-2; D is undetermined. This CDR3 region has 13 residues. Germline lookup yields CDR1 MDHEN and CDR2 SYDVKM. The ends were cut back, 6 bases at V and 6 bases at J, with 14 bases in the middle. This CDR3 is CASRSAAMDGYTF. For the CDR3, the DNA is TGTGCCAGCAGGTCGGCAGCAATGGATGGCTACACCTTC.

The chain couples TRBV28 to TRBJ2-1, with TRBD1 as a possible D gene (6 bases). Germline-derived CDR1 and CDR2 are MDHEN and SYDVKM. This CDR3 is built from 12 residues. The ends were cut back, 2 bases at V and 9 bases at J, with 8 bases in the middle. The CDR3 sequence: CASSLTGTEQFF. The DNA of the CDR3 is TGTGCCAGCAGTTTAACAGGGACTGAGCAGTTCTTC.

This clone occurred once. This chain connects TRBV29-1 to TRBJ2-5, with 14 bases lining up with TRBD2. This CDR3 is 17 amino acids long. The germline V gene encodes CDR1 SQVTM and CDR2 ANQGSEA. V gave up 6 bases and J gave up 5 bases; unmatched junction bases: 14. The CDR3 DNA sequence: TGCAGCGTGGGCGGACTAGCGGGAGGCACGGGGTTGGAGACCCAGTACTTC. It yields the protein CSVGGLAGGTGLETQYF.

V usage is TRBV4-2 and J usage is TRBJ2-7; 10 positions agree with TRBD2. The CDR3 is 18 amino acids. V shed 1 base and J 0 bases; nucleotides not matched to a gene: 9. Germline V CDR1 and CDR2: LGHNA, YNFKEQ. CDR3 region: CASSQGILAGAYSYEQYF. As DNA, the CDR3 is TGTGCCAGCAGCCAAGGGATCCTAGCGGGAGCCTACTCCTACGAGCAGTACTTC.

The chain joins TRBV28 to TRBJ2-7, with D tentatively TRBD1 or TRBD2 (6 bases each). Germline V gene sequence: CDR1 MDHEN, CDR2 SYDVKM. V gave up 8 bases and J gave up 9 bases, with 23 bases separating them. This CDR3 contains 14 residues. This CDR3 reads CASSAGGGWRSQYF. CDR3 DNA sequence: TGTGCCAGCTCTGCCGGGGGCGGATGGAGGTCGCAGTACTTC. The variable domain in full, completed from reference TRBV28 and TRBJ2-7, reads DVKVTQSSRYLVKRTGEKVFLECVQDMDHENMFWYRQDPGLGLRLIYFSYDVKMKEKGDIPEGYSVSREKKERFSLILESASTNQTSMYLCASSAGGGWRSQYFGPGTRLTVT.

The chain employs TRBV27 and TRBJ1-4, with TRBD1 identical over 9 bases. J lost 8 bases, V lost 3 bases, and 10 bases had no gene match. Germline CDR1 is MNHEY and CDR2 is SMNVEV (reference sequence). This CDR3 comprises 16 residues. The CDR3, as DNA: TGTGCCAGCAGTTTGCGCGGACAGGGGCAAAGGGAAAAACTGTTTTTT. The encoded protein is CASSLRGQGQREKLFF.

This rearrangement joins TRBV7-3 to TRBJ2-2; maybe TRBD2 (6 bases). V was trimmed by 3 bases and J by 7 bases, leaving 9 bases between them. Germline V CDR1 and CDR2: SGHTA, FQGTGA. The CDR3 covers 13 residues. CDR3 sequence: CASSFSGSGELFF. As DNA, the CDR3 is TGTGCCAGCAGCTTTTCCGGGAGCGGGGAGCTGTTTTTT.

The chain employs TRBV18 and TRBJ2-1; D is ambiguous. The CDR3 is 15 amino acids. Germline CDR1 is KGHSH and CDR2 is LQKENI. V lost 3 bases to trimming and J lost 7 bases, with 16 bases between them. The CDR3 loop reads CASSPSHLHGNEQFF. CDR3 sequence (DNA): TGTGCCAGCTCACCTTCGCACCTACACGGTAATGAGCAGTTCTTC.

V usage is TRBV11-2 and J usage is TRBJ2-5; the D gene could be TRBD1 or TRBD2 (5 bases each). V gave up 5 bases and J gave up 5 bases, with 15 bases separating them. Germline V lookup: CDR1 SGHAT, CDR2 FQNNGV. CDR3 length: 14 amino acids. The CDR3 DNA sequence: TGTGCCAGCAGCACCACCAGGGAGTTGGAGACCCAGTACTTC. This sequence encodes CASSTTRELETQYF.

Worth noting for this clone: One end of the junction does not line up with germline, which may come from a read error. The rearrangement uses TRBV10-1 and TRBJ2-1; TRBD2 is a possible D gene (6 bases). The CDR3 spans 14 residues. Germline lookup yields CDR1 WNHNN and CDR2 SYGVQD (reference sequence). The CDR3 loop is CASSESGCRTTELF. CDR3 nucleotide sequence: TGCGCCAGCAGTGAGTCAGGTTGTAGGACTACCGAGCTCTTC.

This clone was seen only once. The J gene is TRBJ1-2, the V gene TRBV28; D might be TRBD1 (6 bases). Trimming shortened V by 6 bases and J by 8 bases, and 13 bases separated the two germline ends. The length of the CDR3 is 12 residues. The germline gives CDR1 MDHEN, CDR2 SYDVKM. The CDR3 protein is CASSNRGQGYTF. The CDR3 DNA is TGTGCCAGCAGCAACCGAGGACAGGGCTACACCTTC.

Regarding this clone: The identical CDR3 is also encoded by other nucleotide sequences in the sample. The genes are TRBV18 and TRBJ2-7; D is possibly TRBD2 (5 bases). Germline V gene lookup returns CDR1 KGHSH and CDR2 LQKENI. This CDR3 is 15 amino acids long. V was shortened by 0 bases and J by 0 bases, with 9 bases between the two germline ends. The CDR3 here is CASSPPTGGSYEQYF. The CDR3 nucleotides read TGTGCCAGCTCACCACCAACCGGAGGCTCCTACGAGCAGTACTTC.

This chain joins TRBV9 and TRBJ2-7; D may correspond to TRBD1 or TRBD2 (5 bases each). The CDR3 is made up of 14 amino acids. Trimming took 2 bases from V and 2 from J, leaving 11 bases between them. CDR1 and CDR2 from the germline V gene are SGDLS and YYNGEE. The CDR3, as DNA: TGTGCCAGCAGCGTTAGGGGAGAGACCTACGAGCAGTACTTC. It codes for CASSVRGETYEQYF.

The rearrangement uses TRBV28 and TRBJ2-4, with 7 bases matching TRBD2. Unmatched junction bases numbered 10, after V lost 8 bases and J lost 9 bases. The CDR3 has 13 residues. Per germline, CDR1 MDHEN and CDR2 SYDVKM. The CDR3 spells CASHSGSAPIQYF. CDR3 DNA: TGTGCCAGCCATAGCGGGTCGGCGCCCATTCAGTACTTC.

V is TRBV28 and J is TRBJ2-7, with D perhaps TRBD1 (5 bases). This CDR3 comprises 16 residues. CDR1 MDHEN and CDR2 SYDVKM come from the germline V gene. V lost 7 bases, J lost 3 bases, and 22 bases lay in between. CDR3 coding DNA: TGTGCCAGCACAGTCCTCGGTGCCGGGCAGGGCTACGAGCAGTACTTC. It translates to CASTVLGAGQGYEQYF. Full variable domain (outside the CDR3, taken from reference TRBV28 and TRBJ2-7): DVKVTQSSRYLVKRTGEKVFLECVQDMDHENMFWYRQDPGLGLRLIYFSYDVKMKEKGDIPEGYSVSREKKERFSLILESASTNQTSMYLCASTVLGAGQGYEQYFGPGTRLTVT.

The chain combines TRBV2 with TRBJ1-1, with D perhaps matching TRBD1 (6 bases). V was clipped by 6 bases and J by 3 bases, with 14 bases between them. The germline V gene encodes CDR1 SNHLY and CDR2 FYNNEI. This CDR3 spans 14 amino acids. For the CDR3, the DNA is TGTGCCAGCAGCTGGGACATAAAGGACACTGAAGCTTTCTTT. It encodes CASSWDIKDTEAFF.

The gene calls are TRBV6-5 and TRBJ2-3, with D possibly matching TRBD1 (6 bases). The V end lost 6 bases, the J end lost 2 bases, and 15 bases lay between the germline ends. CDR1 and CDR2 (germline): MNHEY, SVGAGI. The CDR3 sequence is 15 residues long. The CDR3 reads CASSSRGFYTDTQYF. The CDR3 DNA sequence: TGTGCCAGCAGCTCCAGGGGTTTTTACACAGATACGCAGTATTTT.

CDR3 in DNA: TGCAGCGCGGGATCTAGCGGGGACACAGATACGCAGTATTTT. This sequence encodes CSAGSSGDTDTQYF. The V gene is TRBV29-1, the J gene TRBJ2-3; 9 bases fit TRBD2. CDR1 is SQVTM and CDR2 is ANQGSEA in the germline V gene. J was trimmed by 2 bases and V by 7 bases; bases with no gene match: 7. The CDR3 is 14 residues long.

Of note for this clone: Additional DNA sequences in this sample encode the identical CDR3. The genes are TRBV9 and TRBJ2-1, with D perhaps being TRBD1 or TRBD2 (5 bases each). Trimming pared 0 bases from V and 0 bases from J, leaving 7 bases between. The CDR3 is 15 amino acids. Germline V gene sequence: CDR1 SGDLS, CDR2 YYNGEE. As DNA, the CDR3 is TGTGCCAGCAGCGTAGGGGGGTTCTCCTACAATGAGCAGTTCTTC. Its protein is CASSVGGFSYNEQFF.

This clone was seen just once. Other DNA variants within this sample encode the same CDR3. This chain joins TRBV5-1 and TRBJ2-7; the D gene is possibly TRBD1 (5 bases). V dropped 4 bases and J dropped 0 bases, with 8 bases sitting between them. The germline V gene has CDR1 SGHRS and CDR2 YFSETQ. CDR3 length equals 13 residues. CDR3 sequence reads: CASSPDSSYEQYF. The DNA of the CDR3 is TGCGCCAGCAGCCCCGACAGCTCCTACGAGCAGTACTTC.

This chain joins TRBV6-5 and TRBJ2-2, with 10 bases aligning to TRBD2. Germline CDR1 MNHEY, CDR2 SVGAGI. The CDR3 has 16 residues. Losses at the gene ends were 2 bases for V and 6 bases for J; bases not matched to a gene: 6. The CDR3 nucleotides read TGTGCCAGCAGTTACGGGGCTAGCGGGAGACCCGGGGAGCTGTTTTTT. It codes for CASSYGASGRPGELFF.

This clone was detected only once. The rearrangement uses TRBV7-2 and TRBJ1-2, with no clear D. The CDR3 runs to 11 residues. CDR1 SGHTA and CDR2 FQGNSA come from the germline V gene. Deletions cut 7 bases from V and 6 bases from J, with 9 bases between. CDR3 nucleotide sequence: TGTGCCAGCACCGACATCGATGGCTACACCTTC. Protein: CASTDIDGYTF.

V gene TRBV9 combines with J gene TRBJ2-2; D unclear. The CDR3 is 12 residues long. Trimming pared 3 bases from V and 5 bases from J, leaving 5 bases between. Germline values: CDR1 SGDLS, CDR2 YYNGEE. CDR3 sequence reads: CASSGVTGELFF. The CDR3 DNA reads as TGTGCCAGCAGCGGGGTAACCGGGGAGCTGTTTTTT.

Turning to this clone: Other DNA sequences of this sample code for an identical CDR3. The rearrangement joins TRBV10-3 to TRBJ1-3; D is uncertain. The CDR3 has 12 residues. The germline V gene encodes CDR1 ENHRY and CDR2 SYGVKD. V was cut by 10 bases and J by 0 bases, with 7 bases left in between. CDR3 bases: TGTGCCACGCAAGGCTCTGGAAACACCATATATTTT. Its protein is CATQGSGNTIYF.

This clone was observed a single time. V is TRBV18 and J is TRBJ2-5; 8 bases fit TRBD1. Germline CDR1 reads KGHSH; CDR2 reads LQKENI. This CDR3 has 16 residues. V trimming: 2 bases; J trimming: 1 base; junction bases outside the gene matches: 6. This CDR3 is CASSPGGRGLQETQYF. CDR3 coding DNA: TGTGCCAGCTCACCAGGGGGCAGGGGGCTCCAAGAGACCCAGTACTTC.

The V gene is TRBV6-1, the J gene TRBJ1-1, with a tentative D call TRBD1 (5 bases). CDR3 length equals 19 residues. Trimming cost V 2 bases and J 4 bases, with 26 bases left between them. Germline values: CDR1 MNHNS, CDR2 SASEGT. The CDR3, as DNA: TGTGCCAGCAGTGAAACGCACGACTCAGGGCCCTCAAGCTTCACTGAAGCTTTCTTT. Translated, it gives CASSETHDSGPSSFTEAFF.

This clone turned up a few times. This sequence joins TRBV5-1 and TRBJ2-3; 10 bases are shared with TRBD2. V gave up 8 bases and J gave up 5 bases; unmatched junction bases: 5. The CDR3 contains 13 residues. Germline CDR1 reads SGHRS; CDR2 reads YFSETQ. The CDR3 sequence: CASCPSGRDTQYF. The CDR3 DNA reads TGCGCCAGTTGTCCTAGCGGGAGAGATACGCAGTATTTT.